The 23 T cell receptor beta chains in this list originate from one sample, sequenced in a study of blood T cell repertoires in COVID-19. Using immunoSEQ multiplex PCR, the repertoire was profiled, and TCRdb retains in-frame clones only, with some absent. The repertoire holds 150,000 to 200,000 clones, with 60% to 85% as singletons. The specimen sequenced was peripheral blood. The source is a man aged 55 to 70 with active or convalescent COVID-19.

This clone was found once. This rearrangement joins TRBV7-3 to TRBJ2-1, with 10 bases aligning to TRBD2. Germline V CDR1 and CDR2: SGHTA, FQGTGA. Trimming took 2 bases from V and 4 from J; bases not matched to a gene: 8. The CDR3 is 17 amino acids. CDR3 bases: TGTGCCAGCAGCTTACGTCCAGCGGGAGGGCTTTACAATGAGCAGTTCTTC. This gives the protein CASSLRPAGGLYNEQFF. The full variable domain, with the rest looked up from reference TRBV7-3 and TRBJ2-1, is GAGVSQTPSNKVTEKGKYVELRCDPISGHTALYWYRQSLGQGPEFLIYFQGTGAADDSGLPNDRFFAVRPEGSVSTLKIQRTERGDSAVYLCASSLRPAGGLYNEQFFGPGTRLTVL.

The chain has TRBV7-2 and TRBJ2-2, with 13 nucleotides matching TRBD2. This CDR3 has 16 residues. Trimming at V came to 5 bases and at J to 4 bases, leaving 4 bases not matched to a gene. Germline assignment: CDR1 SGHTA and CDR2 FQGNSA. The chain's CDR3 is CASSQGLAGLTGELFF. The CDR3 DNA follows: TGTGCCAGCAGCCAGGGACTAGCGGGACTCACCGGGGAGCTGTTTTTT.

The chain carries TRBV7-2 and TRBJ2-3, with D perhaps matching TRBD1 (5 bases). Between the trimmed V and J ends, which lost 5 bases and 0 bases, there was a span of 12 bases. The CDR3 is 15 residues long. Germline CDR1 is SGHTA and CDR2 is FQGNSA. The CDR3 is CASSPGQGSTDTQYF. For the CDR3, the DNA is TGTGCCAGCAGCCCTGGGCAGGGAAGCACAGATACGCAGTATTTT.

This clone has only a few counts. The gene calls are TRBV7-2 and TRBJ1-4; 8 bases align to TRBD1. Germline CDR1 and CDR2: SGHTA and FQGNSA. The V and J ends lost 4 bases and 7 bases, in that order; junction bases with no gene match: 11. The CDR3 consists of 16 residues. CDR3 in amino acids: CASSSPLDRAGEKLFF. The CDR3 DNA is TGTGCCAGCAGCTCCCCCTTGGACAGGGCTGGTGAAAAACTGTTTTTT.

The chain recombines TRBV7-3 with TRBJ2-2; possibly TRBD1 for D (5 bases). Germline CDR1 reads SGHTA; CDR2 reads FQGTGA. V lost 4 bases to trimming and J lost 6 bases, with 18 bases between them. This CDR3 region has 16 residues. CDR3 sequence: CASSSQGSNPAGELFF. As DNA, the CDR3 is TGTGCCAGCAGCTCGCAGGGAAGTAACCCCGCCGGGGAGCTGTTTTTT.

This clone appeared a few times. CDR3 in amino acids: CASSQVGGLLRTQYF. The CDR3 bases are TGTGCCAGCAGCCAAGTGGGCGGGCTATTACGCACGCAGTATTTT. This rearrangement joins TRBV14 to TRBJ2-3, with a possible D match to TRBD2 (5 bases). This CDR3 comprises 15 residues. Germline lookup yields CDR1 SGHDN and CDR2 FVKESK. V was trimmed by 1 base and J by 9 bases, leaving 17 bases between them.

This clone came up a few times. The chain joins TRBV2 to TRBJ1-3, with 8 bases fitting TRBD1. Germline values: CDR1 SNHLY, CDR2 FYNNEI. The CDR3 is made up of 16 amino acids. Germline trimming cut 6 bases from V and 2 bases from J; bases unmatched to any gene: 9. For the CDR3, the DNA is TGTGCCAGCAGCCACCCAAGGGACAGGCCTGGAAACACCATATATTTT. It encodes CASSHPRDRPGNTIYF.

The CDR3 region has the DNA TGTGCCAGCAGTGACCCCAGGAACACAGATACGCAGTATTTT. Protein sequence: CASSDPRNTDTQYF. The chain combines TRBV6-1 with TRBJ2-3; D gene unclear. V lost 3 bases to trimming and J lost 2 bases, with 9 bases between them. In germline, CDR1 is MNHNS, CDR2 SASEGT. The CDR3 is made up of 14 amino acids.

This clone has more than one count but fewer than ten. The chain combines TRBV11-2 with TRBJ2-3; 14 nucleotides align to TRBD2. CDR1 and CDR2 from the germline V gene are SGHAT and FQNNGV. With 5 bases clipped from V and 0 bases from J, the junction kept 4 bases outside the gene matches. The CDR3 loop spans 17 amino acids. The CDR3 DNA sequence: TGTGCCAGCAGCGAGCGGACTAGCGGGAGGAGCACAGATACGCAGTATTTT. Its translation: CASSERTSGRSTDTQYF.

This clone appeared a single time. The chain joins TRBV28 to TRBJ2-7; TRBD2 might be the D (5 bases). The V and J ends lost 6 bases and 0 bases respectively, with 12 bases between them. CDR1 and CDR2 from the germline V gene are MDHEN and SYDVKM. CDR3 length equals 14 residues. CDR3 DNA sequence: TGTGCCAGCAGCTTAAACGGGATCTCCTACGAGCAGTACTTC. This sequence encodes CASSLNGISYEQYF.

The chain recombines TRBV4-1 with TRBJ1-4; no clear D. The CDR3 extends over 17 amino acids. Germline V gene lookup returns CDR1 MGHRA and CDR2 YSYEKL. The V end was cut by 4 bases, the J end by 6 bases, with 21 bases between. For the CDR3, the DNA is TGCGCCAGCAGCCGCGGCGCCCTTGGGAGGTTAGATGAAAAACTGTTTTTT. It specifies CASSRGALGRLDEKLFF.

The count of this clone is one. V and J are TRBV7-3 and TRBJ2-3, with D unresolved. Germline V lookup: CDR1 SGHTA, CDR2 FQGTGA. Trimming took off 2 bases at V and 4 bases at J, with 10 bases between the two ends. CDR3 length equals 14 residues. This CDR3 is CASSLLPSPDTQYF. The CDR3 coding sequence is TGTGCCAGCAGCTTACTACCCTCTCCAGATACGCAGTATTTT.

The chain recombines TRBV27 with TRBJ2-2; D unclear. Per germline, CDR1 MNHEY and CDR2 SMNVEV (reference sequence). The CDR3 consists of 12 residues. V gave up 3 bases and J gave up 6 bases, with 5 bases separating them. The CDR3 is CASSFLAGELFF. The CDR3, as DNA: TGTGCCAGCAGTTTCCTTGCCGGGGAGCTGTTTTTT.

The chain combines TRBV11-2 with TRBJ2-7, with D perhaps matching TRBD2 (5 bases). This CDR3 has 15 amino acids. Trimming removed 0 bases from V and 3 bases from J, with 12 bases in between. Germline V CDR1 and CDR2: SGHAT, FQNNGV. CDR3 bases: TGTGCCAGCAGCTTAGATTGGGTCGGGAACTACGAGCAGTACTTC. Translation: CASSLDWVGNYEQYF.

The chain carries TRBV7-2 and TRBJ1-5; TRBD1 might be the D (6 bases). The ends were cut back, 2 bases at V and 1 base at J, with 6 bases in the middle. Germline V gives CDR1 SGHTA, CDR2 FQGNSA. The CDR3 is 14 residues long. The CDR3 sequence is CASSLTGSNQPQHF. Written as DNA, the CDR3 is TGTGCCAGCAGCTTAACAGGGAGCAATCAGCCCCAGCATTTT.

The genes are TRBV5-1 and TRBJ2-1, with D maybe TRBD2 (7 bases). The CDR3 runs to 15 residues. Trimming stripped 4 bases from V and 6 bases from J, with 17 bases between. Per germline, CDR1 SGHRS and CDR2 YFSETQ. The CDR3: CASSRGGQTANEQFF. CDR3 DNA sequence: TGCGCCAGCAGCCGCGGGGGCCAGACGGCCAATGAGCAGTTCTTC. The full variable domain, in which reference TRBV5-1 and TRBJ2-1 provide the parts outside the CDR3, is KAGVTQTPRYLIKTRGQQVTLSCSPISGHRSVSWYQQTPGQGLQFLFEYFSETQRNKGNFPGRFSGRQFSNSRSEMNVSTLELGDSALYLCASSRGGQTANEQFFGPGTRLTVL.

The V gene is TRBV6-2 or TRBV6-3, the J gene TRBJ1-6; D unclear. Trimming left V 6 bases short and J 0 bases short, with 6 bases between. This CDR3 is 14 amino acids long. Germline lookup yields CDR1 MNHEY and CDR2 SVGEGT. DNA of the CDR3: TGTGCCAGCAGCGGTAGCTCCTATAATTCACCCCTCCACTTT. It is translated as CASSGSSYNSPLHF.

The chain joins TRBV5-1 to TRBJ2-7; 8 bases line up with TRBD2. The germline CDR1 and CDR2 sequences are SGHRS and YFSETQ. V gave up 4 bases and J gave up 6 bases; unmatched junction bases: 6. This CDR3 is 13 amino acids long. CDR3 amino acids: CASSPAGDGEQYF. Here the CDR3 DNA reads TGCGCCAGCAGCCCAGCGGGAGACGGCGAGCAGTACTTC.

The chain couples TRBV19 to TRBJ2-1, with 9 bases that match TRBD2. The germline V gene has CDR1 LNHDA and CDR2 SQIVND (reference sequence). J was trimmed by 0 bases and V by 3 bases; bases with no gene match: 0. CDR3 size: 15 residues. CDR3 protein: CASSMGLASYNEQFF. The DNA of the CDR3 is TGTGCCAGTAGTATGGGACTAGCCTCCTACAATGAGCAGTTCTTC.

The sample holds one count of this clone. V is TRBV19 and J is TRBJ1-2, with D possibly TRBD1 on 6 matching bases. The V end lost 5 bases, the J end lost 1 base, and 17 bases lay between the germline ends. The CDR3 runs to 16 residues. Germline-derived CDR1 and CDR2 are LNHDA and SQIVND (reference sequence). CDR3 protein: CASSPWTDLVNYGYTF. In nucleotides, the CDR3 is TGTGCCAGTAGTCCCTGGACAGACCTAGTTAACTATGGCTACACCTTC.

The chain employs TRBV29-1 and TRBJ2-6; 11 nucleotides align to TRBD2. CDR1 and CDR2 (germline): SQVTM, ANQGSEA. V trimming: 2 bases; J trimming: 2 bases; junction bases outside the gene matches: 11. The CDR3 covers 19 residues. The CDR3 nucleotides read TGCAGCGTTGAACCCTTAACTAGCGGGAGTGTTACTGGGGCCAACGTCCTGACTTTC. This sequence encodes CSVEPLTSGSVTGANVLTF.

The gene calls are TRBV6-6 and TRBJ2-1; 9 bases map to TRBD2. V trimming: 10 bases; J trimming: 8 bases; junction bases outside the gene matches: 12. The germline gives CDR1 MNHNY, CDR2 SVGAGI (reference sequence). The CDR3 has 14 amino acids. The CDR3 reads CATGGLATSDEQFF. In DNA, the CDR3 is TGTGCCACGGGAGGACTAGCGACGAGCGATGAGCAGTTCTTC.

The J gene is TRBJ2-7, the V gene TRBV5-1, with 12 bases identical to TRBD2. Germline CDR1 reads SGHRS; CDR2 reads YFSETQ. V lost 3 bases and J lost 4; bases outside the gene matches: 2. This CDR3 comprises 14 residues. The CDR3 DNA sequence: TGCGCCAGCAGCTGGACTAGCGGGGAATACGAGCAGTACTTC. Translating it yields CASSWTSGEYEQYF. Combining the CDR3 with reference TRBV5-1 and TRBJ2-7 gives the whole variable domain KAGVTQTPRYLIKTRGQQVTLSCSPISGHRSVSWYQQTPGQGLQFLFEYFSETQRNKGNFPGRFSGRQFSNSRSEMNVSTLELGDSALYLCASSWTSGEYEQYFGPGTRLTVT.